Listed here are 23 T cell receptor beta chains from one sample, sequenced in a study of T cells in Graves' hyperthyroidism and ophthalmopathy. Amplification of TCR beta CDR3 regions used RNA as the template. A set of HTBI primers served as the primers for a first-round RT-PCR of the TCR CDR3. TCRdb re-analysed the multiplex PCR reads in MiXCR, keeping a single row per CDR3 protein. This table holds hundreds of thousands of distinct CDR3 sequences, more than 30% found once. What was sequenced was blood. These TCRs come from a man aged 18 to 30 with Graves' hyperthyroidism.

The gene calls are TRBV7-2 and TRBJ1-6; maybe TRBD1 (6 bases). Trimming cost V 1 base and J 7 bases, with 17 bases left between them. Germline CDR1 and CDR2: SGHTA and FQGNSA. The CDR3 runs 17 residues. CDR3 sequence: CASSLGGGLRGNSPLHF. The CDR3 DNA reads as TGTGCCAGCAGCTTAGGAGGGGGGCTCCGGGGAAATTCACCCCTCCACTTT. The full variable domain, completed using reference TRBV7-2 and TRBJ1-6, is GAGVSQSPSNKVTEKGKDVELRCDPISGHTALYWYRQSLGQGLEFLIYFQGNSAPDKSGLPSDRFSAERTGGSVSTLTIQRTQQEDSAVYLCASSLGGGLRGNSPLHFGNGTRLTVT.

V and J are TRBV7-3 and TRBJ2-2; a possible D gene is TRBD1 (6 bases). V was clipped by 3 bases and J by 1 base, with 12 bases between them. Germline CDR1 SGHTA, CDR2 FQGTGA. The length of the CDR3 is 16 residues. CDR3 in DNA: TGTGCCAGCAGCTTCGTGACAGGAGTGAACACCGGGGAGCTGTTTTTT. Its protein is CASSFVTGVNTGELFF.

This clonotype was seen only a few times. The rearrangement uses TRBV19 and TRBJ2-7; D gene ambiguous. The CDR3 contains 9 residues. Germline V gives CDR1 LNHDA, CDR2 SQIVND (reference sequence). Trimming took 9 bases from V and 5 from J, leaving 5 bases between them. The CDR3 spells CASQNEQYF. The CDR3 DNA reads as TGTGCCAGCCAGAACGAGCAGTACTTC.

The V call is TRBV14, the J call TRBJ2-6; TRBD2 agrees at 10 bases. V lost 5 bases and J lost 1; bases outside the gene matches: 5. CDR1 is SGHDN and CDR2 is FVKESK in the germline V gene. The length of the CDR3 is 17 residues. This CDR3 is CASSSAGGPSGANVLTF. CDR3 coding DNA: TGTGCCAGCAGCTCAGCGGGAGGGCCGTCTGGGGCCAACGTCCTGACTTTC.

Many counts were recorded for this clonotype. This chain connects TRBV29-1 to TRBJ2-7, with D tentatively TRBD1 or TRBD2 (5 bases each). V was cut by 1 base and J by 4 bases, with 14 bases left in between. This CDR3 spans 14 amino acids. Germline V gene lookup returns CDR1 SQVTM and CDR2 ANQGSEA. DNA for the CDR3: TGCAGCGTTGAAGGTTACGGGGCCCCATACGAGCAGTACTTC. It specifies CSVEGYGAPYEQYF.

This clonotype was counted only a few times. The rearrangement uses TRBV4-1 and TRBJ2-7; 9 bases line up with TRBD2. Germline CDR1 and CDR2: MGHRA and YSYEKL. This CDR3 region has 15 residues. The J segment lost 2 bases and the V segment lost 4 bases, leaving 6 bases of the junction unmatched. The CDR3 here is CASSRQTSGAYEQYF. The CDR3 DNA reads TGCGCCAGCAGCCGCCAGACTAGCGGAGCCTACGAGCAGTACTTC.

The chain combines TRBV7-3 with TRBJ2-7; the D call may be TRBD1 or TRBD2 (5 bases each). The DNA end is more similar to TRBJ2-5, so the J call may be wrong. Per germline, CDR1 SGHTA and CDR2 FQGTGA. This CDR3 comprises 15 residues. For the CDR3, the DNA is TGTGCCAGCAGCTTAATATCTCGGGGCCGAGAGACCCAGTACTTC. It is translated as CASSLISRGRETQYF.

DNA for the CDR3: TGTGCCAGCAGCCAAGTCGGGACTAGCGGCATCCAGCAGTACTTC. Translation: CASSQVGTSGIQQYF. The gene calls are TRBV4-2 and TRBJ2-7; 11 positions match TRBD2. The CDR3 is 15 residues long. The germline gives CDR1 LGHNA, CDR2 YNFKEQ. Losses at the gene ends were 1 base for V and 8 bases for J; bases not matched to a gene: 7.

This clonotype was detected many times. The CDR3 region is CASSVDRGHEAFF. In nucleotides, the CDR3 is TGTGCCAGCAGCGTCGACAGGGGGCACGAGGCTTTCTTT. The chain couples TRBV7-6 to TRBJ1-1; 10 bases line up with TRBD1. The CDR3 totals 13 residues. After removal of 5 bases from V and 11 bases from J, the junction contained 8 bases not matched to a gene. Germline V CDR1 and CDR2: SGHVS, FNYEAQ.

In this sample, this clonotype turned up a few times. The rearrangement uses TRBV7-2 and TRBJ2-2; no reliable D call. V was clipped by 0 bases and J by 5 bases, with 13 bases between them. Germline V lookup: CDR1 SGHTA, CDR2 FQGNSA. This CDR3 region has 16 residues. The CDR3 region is CASSLARNAWTGELFF. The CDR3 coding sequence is TGTGCCAGCAGCTTAGCCCGTAATGCGTGGACCGGGGAGCTGTTTTTT.

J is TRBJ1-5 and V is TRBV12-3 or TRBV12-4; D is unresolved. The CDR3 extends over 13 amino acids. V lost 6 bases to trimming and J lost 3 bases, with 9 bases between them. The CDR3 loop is CASRNLYNQPQHF. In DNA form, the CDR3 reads TGTGCCAGCAGGAACCTCTACAATCAGCCCCAGCATTTT.

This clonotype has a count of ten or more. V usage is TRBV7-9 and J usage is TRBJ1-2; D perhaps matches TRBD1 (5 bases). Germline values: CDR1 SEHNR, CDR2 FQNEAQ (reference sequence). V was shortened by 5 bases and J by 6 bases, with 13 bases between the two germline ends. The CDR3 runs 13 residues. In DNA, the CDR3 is TGTGCCAGCAGCCTGCTCAGGGATCATGGCTACACCTTC. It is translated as CASSLLRDHGYTF.

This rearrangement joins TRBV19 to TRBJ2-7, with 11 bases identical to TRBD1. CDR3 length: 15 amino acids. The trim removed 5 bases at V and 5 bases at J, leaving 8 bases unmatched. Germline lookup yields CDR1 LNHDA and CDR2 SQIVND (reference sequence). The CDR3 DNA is TGTGCCAGTAGTGGCTTGGACAGGGGGCGGAACGAGCAGTACTTC. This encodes CASSGLDRGRNEQYF.

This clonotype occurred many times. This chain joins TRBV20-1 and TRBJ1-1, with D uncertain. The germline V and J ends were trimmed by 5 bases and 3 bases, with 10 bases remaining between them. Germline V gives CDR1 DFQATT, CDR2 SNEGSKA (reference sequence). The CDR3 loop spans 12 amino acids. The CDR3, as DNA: TGCAGTGCTGTCGGTACTTACACTGAAGCTTTCTTT. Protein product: CSAVGTYTEAFF.

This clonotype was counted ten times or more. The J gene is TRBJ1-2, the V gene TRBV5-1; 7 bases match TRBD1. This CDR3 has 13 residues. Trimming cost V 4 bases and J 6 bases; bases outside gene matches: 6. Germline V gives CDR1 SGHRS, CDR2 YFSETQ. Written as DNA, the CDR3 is TGCGCCAGCAGCACTGACAGGGTCGATGGCTACACCTTC. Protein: CASSTDRVDGYTF.

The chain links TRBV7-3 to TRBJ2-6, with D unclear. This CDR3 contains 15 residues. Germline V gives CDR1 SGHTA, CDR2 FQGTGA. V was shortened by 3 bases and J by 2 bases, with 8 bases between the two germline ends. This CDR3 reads CASSFNSAGANVLTF. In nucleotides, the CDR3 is TGTGCCAGCAGCTTTAACAGTGCTGGGGCCAACGTCCTGACTTTC.

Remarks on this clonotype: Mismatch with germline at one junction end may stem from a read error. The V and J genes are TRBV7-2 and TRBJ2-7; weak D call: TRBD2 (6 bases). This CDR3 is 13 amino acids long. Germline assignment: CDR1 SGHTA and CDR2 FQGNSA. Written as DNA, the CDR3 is TGTGCCAGCAGCCTAGCCCGGGAGAACGAGCAGTACTTC. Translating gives CASSLARENEQYF. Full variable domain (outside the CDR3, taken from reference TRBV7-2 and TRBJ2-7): GAGVSQSPSNKVTEKGKDVELRCDPISGHTALYWYRQSLGQGLEFLIYFQGNSAPDKSGLPSDRFSAERTGGSVSTLTIQRTQQEDSAVYLCASSLARENEQYFGPGTRLTVT.

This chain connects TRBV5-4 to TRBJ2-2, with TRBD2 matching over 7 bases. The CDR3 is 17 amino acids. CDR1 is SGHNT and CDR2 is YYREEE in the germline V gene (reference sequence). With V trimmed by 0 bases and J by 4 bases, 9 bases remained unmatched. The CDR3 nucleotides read TGTGCCAGCAGCTTGGGGCCATCCGGACTAGGCACCGGGGAGCTGTTTTTT. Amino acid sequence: CASSLGPSGLGTGELFF.

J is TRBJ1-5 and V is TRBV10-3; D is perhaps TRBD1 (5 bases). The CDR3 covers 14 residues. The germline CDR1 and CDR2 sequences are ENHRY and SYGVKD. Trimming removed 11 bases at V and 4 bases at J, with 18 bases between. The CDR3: CAGRTGRSNQPQHF. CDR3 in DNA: TGTGCCGGCAGAACAGGACGTTCGAATCAGCCCCAGCATTTT.

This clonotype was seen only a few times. In nucleotides, the CDR3 is TGTGCCAGCAGACCCTATCCCGGGAAATTGGACACTGAAGCTTTCTTT. Protein product: CASRPYPGKLDTEAFF. The chain combines TRBV14 with TRBJ1-1; D uncertain. This CDR3 region has 16 residues. The germline gives CDR1 SGHDN, CDR2 FVKESK. With 6 bases removed from V and 3 bases from J, the gap between germline ends came to 20 bases.

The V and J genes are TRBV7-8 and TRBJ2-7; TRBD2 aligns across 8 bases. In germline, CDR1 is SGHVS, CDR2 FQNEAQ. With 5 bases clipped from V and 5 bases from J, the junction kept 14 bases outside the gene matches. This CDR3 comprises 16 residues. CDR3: CASSILSGSSQNEQYF. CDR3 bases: TGTGCCAGCAGCATACTAAGCGGGAGCTCCCAGAACGAGCAGTACTTC. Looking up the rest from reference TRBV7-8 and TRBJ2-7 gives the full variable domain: GAGVSQSPRYKVAKRGQDVALRCDPISGHVSLFWYQQALGQGPEFLTYFQNEAQLDKSGLPSDRFFAERPEGSVSTLKIQRTQQEDSAVYLCASSILSGSSQNEQYFGPGTRLTVT.

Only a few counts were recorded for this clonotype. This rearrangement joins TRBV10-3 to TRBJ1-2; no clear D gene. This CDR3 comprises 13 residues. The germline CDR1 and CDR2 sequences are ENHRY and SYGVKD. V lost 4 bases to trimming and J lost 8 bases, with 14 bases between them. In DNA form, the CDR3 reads TGTGCCATCAGTGTACTCAACGGCCGGGGCTACACCTTC. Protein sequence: CAISVLNGRGYTF.

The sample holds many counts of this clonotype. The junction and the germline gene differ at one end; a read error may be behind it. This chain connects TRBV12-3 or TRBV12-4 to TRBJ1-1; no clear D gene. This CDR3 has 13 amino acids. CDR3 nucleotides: TGTGCTAGCAGCTTAACGGTGAACACTGAAGCTTTCTTT. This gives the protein CASSLTVNTEAFF.